This T cell receptor beta chain derives from a study of cytomegalovirus exposure and HLA in healthy donors. This CDR3 spans 14 amino acids. J gave up 4 bases and V 6 bases, and 3 bases lay outside the gene matches. Germline CDR1 MRHNA, CDR2 SNTAGT. Concerning this clone: Its antigen is not identified.

Study observations and caveats: The sole available immune exposure information was CMV serostatus. Differences between HLA loci emerged in a later analysis of TCR association rates, with DRB1 most and HLA-C fewest.

The PCR ran on 60 Vbeta and 13 Jbeta primers. Assay used: immunoSEQ multiplex PCR; TCRdb lists only in-frame clones, some missing. The sample holds fewer than 110,000 clones; 82% are singletons and the top ten take roughly 3%. J is TRBJ2-2 and V is TRBV6-4, with 9 bases identical to TRBD2. Sequenced material: PBMCs. This sequence originates from a man younger than 45 in good health and CMV-seropositive. CDR3: CASRASGVTGELFF. For the CDR3, the DNA is TGTGCCAGCAGAGCTAGCGGGGTCACCGGGGAGCTGTTTTTT.